This T cell receptor (beta chain) was sequenced in a study of OX40 agonist ivuxolimab in advanced cancers. Repertoires were generated with immunoSEQ multiplex PCR, while TCRdb's copy carries only in-frame clones and drops some. Here the sample spans 85,000 to 100,000 clones, approximately 94% being singletons. Trimming cost V 4 bases and J 3 bases, with 15 bases left between them. The CDR3 runs 15 residues. Germline V CDR1 and CDR2: LGHNA, YNFKEQ. The chain combines TRBV4-2 with TRBJ1-2; D is possibly TRBD1 (5 bases). The sample was CD4+ or CD8+ T cells sorted from blood, taken in a trial of the OX40 agonist ivuxolimab. The TCR originated in an adult with an advanced solid tumor such as melanoma, head and neck, liver or kidney cancer. CDR3 region: CASSPSVRGDYGYTF. The CDR3 DNA reads TGTGCCAGCAGCCCCTCTGTGAGAGGGGACTATGGCTACACCTTC.